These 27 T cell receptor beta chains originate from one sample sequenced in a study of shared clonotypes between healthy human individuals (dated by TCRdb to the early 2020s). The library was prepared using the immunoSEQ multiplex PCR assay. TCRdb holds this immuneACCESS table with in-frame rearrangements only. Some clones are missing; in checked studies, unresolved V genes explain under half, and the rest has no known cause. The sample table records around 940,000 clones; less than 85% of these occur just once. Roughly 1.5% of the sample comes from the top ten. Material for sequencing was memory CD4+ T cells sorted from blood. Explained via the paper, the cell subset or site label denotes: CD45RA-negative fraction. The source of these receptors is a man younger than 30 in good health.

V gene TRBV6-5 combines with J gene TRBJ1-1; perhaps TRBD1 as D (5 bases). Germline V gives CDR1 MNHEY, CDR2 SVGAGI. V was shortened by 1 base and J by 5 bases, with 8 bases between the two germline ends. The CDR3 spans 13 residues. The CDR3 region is CASSYYEGTEAFF. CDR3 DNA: TGTGCCAGCAGTTACTACGAGGGGACTGAAGCTTTCTTT.

The CDR3, as DNA: TGTGCCAGCAGCCCCGGGACGGGGACCAGGGGTGGGGAGACCCAGTACTTC. This sequence encodes CASSPGTGTRGGETQYF. The V call is TRBV5-6, the J call TRBJ2-5, with D possibly matching TRBD1 (6 bases). Germline values: CDR1 SGHDT, CDR2 YYEEEE. CDR3 length: 17 residues. Deletions cut 4 bases from V and 5 bases from J, with 24 bases between. The full variable domain, rest sourced from reference TRBV5-6 and TRBJ2-5, is DAGVTQSPTHLIKTRGQQVTLRCSPKSGHDTVSWYQQALGQGPQFIFQYYEEEERQRGNFPDRFSGHQFPNYSSELNVNALLLGDSALYLCASSPGTGTRGGETQYFGPGTRLLVL.

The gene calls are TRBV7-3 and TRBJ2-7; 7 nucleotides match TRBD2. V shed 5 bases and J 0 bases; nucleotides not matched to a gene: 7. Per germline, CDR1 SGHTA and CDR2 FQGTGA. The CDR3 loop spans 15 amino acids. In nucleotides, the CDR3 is TGTGCCAGCAGCCTGGGGACTACCACCTCCTACGAGCAGTACTTC. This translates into CASSLGTTTSYEQYF.

In nucleotides, the CDR3 is TGTGCCAGTAGTACGGGGGATATGGATAATTCACCCCTCCACTTT. Protein product: CASSTGDMDNSPLHF. V and J are TRBV19 and TRBJ1-6; possibly TRBD1 for D (5 bases). The germline V and J ends were trimmed by 4 bases and 5 bases, with 12 bases remaining between them. Per germline, CDR1 LNHDA and CDR2 SQIVND (reference sequence). The CDR3 has 15 amino acids. The entire variable domain, with the rest obtained from reference TRBV19 and TRBJ1-6, is as follows: DGGITQSPKYLFRKEGQNVTLSCEQNLNHDAMYWYRQDPGQGLRLIYYSQIVNDFQKGDIAEGYSVSREKKESFPLTVTSAQKNPTAFYLCASSTGDMDNSPLHFGNGTRLTVT.

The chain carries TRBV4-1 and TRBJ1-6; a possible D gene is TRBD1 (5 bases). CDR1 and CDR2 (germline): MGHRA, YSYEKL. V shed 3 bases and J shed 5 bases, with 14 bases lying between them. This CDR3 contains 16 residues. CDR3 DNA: TGCGCCAGCAGCCAGATACGGACACCGCATAATTCACCCCTCCACTTT. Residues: CASSQIRTPHNSPLHF.

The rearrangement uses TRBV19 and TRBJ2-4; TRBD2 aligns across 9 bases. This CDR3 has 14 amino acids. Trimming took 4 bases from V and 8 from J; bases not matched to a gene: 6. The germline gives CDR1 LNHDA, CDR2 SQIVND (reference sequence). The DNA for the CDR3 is TGTGCCAGTAGTAAGGGCGGGAGGGCGGACATTCAGTACTTC. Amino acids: CASSKGGRADIQYF.

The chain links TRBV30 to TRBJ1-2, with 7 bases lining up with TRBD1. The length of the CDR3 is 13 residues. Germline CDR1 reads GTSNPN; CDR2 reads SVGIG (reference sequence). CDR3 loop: CASSRDSDYGYTF. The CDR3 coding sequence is TGTGCTTCATCCCGGGACAGCGACTATGGCTACACCTTC.

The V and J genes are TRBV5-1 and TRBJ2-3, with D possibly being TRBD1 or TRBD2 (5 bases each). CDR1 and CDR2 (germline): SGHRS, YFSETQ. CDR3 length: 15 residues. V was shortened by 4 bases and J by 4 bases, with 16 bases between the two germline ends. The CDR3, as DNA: TGCGCCAGCAGCGCTTCGGGACGCGGCGCAGATACGCAGTATTTT. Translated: CASSASGRGADTQYF. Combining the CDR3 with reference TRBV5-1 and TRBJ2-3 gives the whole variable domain KAGVTQTPRYLIKTRGQQVTLSCSPISGHRSVSWYQQTPGQGLQFLFEYFSETQRNKGNFPGRFSGRQFSNSRSEMNVSTLELGDSALYLCASSASGRGADTQYFGPGTRLTVL.

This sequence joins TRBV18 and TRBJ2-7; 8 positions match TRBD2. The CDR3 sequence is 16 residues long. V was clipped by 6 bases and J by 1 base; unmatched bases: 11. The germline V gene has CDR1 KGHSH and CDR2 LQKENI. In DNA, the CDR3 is TGTGCCAGCTCCCCAACTTTGGCGGGGGGATCCTACGAGCAGTACTTC. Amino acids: CASSPTLAGGSYEQYF.

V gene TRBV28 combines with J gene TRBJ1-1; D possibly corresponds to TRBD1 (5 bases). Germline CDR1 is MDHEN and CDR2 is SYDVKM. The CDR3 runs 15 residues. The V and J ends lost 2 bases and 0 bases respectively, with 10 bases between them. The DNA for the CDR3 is TGTGCCAGCAGTTTAACCGGGGCCATGAACACTGAAGCTTTCTTT. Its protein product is CASSLTGAMNTEAFF. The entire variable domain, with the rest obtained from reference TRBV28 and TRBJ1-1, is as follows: DVKVTQSSRYLVKRTGEKVFLECVQDMDHENMFWYRQDPGLGLRLIYFSYDVKMKEKGDIPEGYSVSREKKERFSLILESASTNQTSMYLCASSLTGAMNTEAFFGQGTRLTVV.

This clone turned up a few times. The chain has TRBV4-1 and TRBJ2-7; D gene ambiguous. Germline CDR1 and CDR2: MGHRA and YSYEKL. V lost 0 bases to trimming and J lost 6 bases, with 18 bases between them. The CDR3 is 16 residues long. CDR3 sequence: CASSQDTWAKGGEQYF. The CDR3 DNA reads TGCGCCAGCAGCCAAGATACTTGGGCTAAGGGTGGCGAGCAGTACTTC.

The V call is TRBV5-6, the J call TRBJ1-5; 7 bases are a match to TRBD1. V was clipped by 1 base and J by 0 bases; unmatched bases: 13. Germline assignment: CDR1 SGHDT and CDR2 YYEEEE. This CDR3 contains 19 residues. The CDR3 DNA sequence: TGTGCCAGCAGCTTGACGTGGGGACAGCTGACCTATAGCAATCAGCCCCAGCATTTT. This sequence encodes CASSLTWGQLTYSNQPQHF.

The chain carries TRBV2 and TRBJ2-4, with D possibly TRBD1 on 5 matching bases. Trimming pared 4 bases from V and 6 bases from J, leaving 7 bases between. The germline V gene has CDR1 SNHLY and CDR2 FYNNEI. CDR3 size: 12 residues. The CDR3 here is CASSVDRNIQYF. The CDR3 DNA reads TGTGCCAGCAGTGTAGACAGAAACATTCAGTACTTC.

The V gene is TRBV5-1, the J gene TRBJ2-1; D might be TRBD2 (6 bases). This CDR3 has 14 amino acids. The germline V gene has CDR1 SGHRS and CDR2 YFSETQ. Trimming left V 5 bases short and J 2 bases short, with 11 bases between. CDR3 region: CASSPGETYNEQFF. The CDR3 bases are TGCGCCAGCAGTCCGGGAGAGACCTACAATGAGCAGTTCTTC.

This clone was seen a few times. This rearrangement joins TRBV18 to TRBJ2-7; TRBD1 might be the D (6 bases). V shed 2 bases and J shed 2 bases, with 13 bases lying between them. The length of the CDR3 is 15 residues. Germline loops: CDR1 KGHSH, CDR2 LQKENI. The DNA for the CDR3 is TGTGCCAGCTCACCATCAGGGGCGTCGACCTACGAGCAGTACTTC. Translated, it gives CASSPSGASTYEQYF.

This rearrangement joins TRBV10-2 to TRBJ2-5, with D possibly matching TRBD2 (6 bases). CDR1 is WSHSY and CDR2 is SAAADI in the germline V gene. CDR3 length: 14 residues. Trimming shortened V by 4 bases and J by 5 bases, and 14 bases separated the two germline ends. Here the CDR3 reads CASSAWGDWETQYF. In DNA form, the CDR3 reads TGCGCCAGCAGTGCGTGGGGGGATTGGGAGACCCAGTACTTC.

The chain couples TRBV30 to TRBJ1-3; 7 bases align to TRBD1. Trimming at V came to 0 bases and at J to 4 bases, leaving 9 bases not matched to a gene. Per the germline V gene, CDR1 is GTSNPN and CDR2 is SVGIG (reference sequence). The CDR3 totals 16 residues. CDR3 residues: CAWSVRPGTAGNTIYF. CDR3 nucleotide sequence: TGTGCCTGGAGTGTTCGTCCCGGGACAGCCGGAAACACCATATATTTT.

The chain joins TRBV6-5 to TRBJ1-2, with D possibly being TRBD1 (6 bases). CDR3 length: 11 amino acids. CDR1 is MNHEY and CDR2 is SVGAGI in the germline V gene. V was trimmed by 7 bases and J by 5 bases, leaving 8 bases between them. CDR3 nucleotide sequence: TGTGCCAGCAAGGGGGAATATGGCTACACCTTC. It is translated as CASKGEYGYTF.

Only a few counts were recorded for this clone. In nucleotides, the CDR3 is TGTGCCAGCAGCTTGTTTCAGCCCACAGATACGCAGTATTTT. It specifies CASSLFQPTDTQYF. The chain has TRBV5-6 and TRBJ2-3, with unresolved D. Germline assignment: CDR1 SGHDT and CDR2 YYEEEE. Trimming stripped 1 base from V and 2 bases from J, with 8 bases between. There are 14 residues in the CDR3.

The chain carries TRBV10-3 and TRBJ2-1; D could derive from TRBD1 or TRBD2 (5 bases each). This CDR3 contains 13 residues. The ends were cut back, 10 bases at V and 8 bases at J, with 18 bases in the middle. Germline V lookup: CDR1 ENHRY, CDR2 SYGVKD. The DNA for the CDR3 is TGTGCCACCCTGGGACCGCGGAACGATGAGCAGTTCTTC. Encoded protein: CATLGPRNDEQFF.

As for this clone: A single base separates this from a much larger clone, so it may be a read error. The CDR3 protein is CASSEARTNRPQHF. The CDR3 nucleotides are TGTGCCAGCAGTGAAGCGCGTACTAATCGGCCCCAGCATTTT. The chain uses TRBV6-1 and TRBJ1-5; no definite D call. Germline assignment: CDR1 MNHNS and CDR2 SASEGT. The CDR3 loop spans 14 amino acids.

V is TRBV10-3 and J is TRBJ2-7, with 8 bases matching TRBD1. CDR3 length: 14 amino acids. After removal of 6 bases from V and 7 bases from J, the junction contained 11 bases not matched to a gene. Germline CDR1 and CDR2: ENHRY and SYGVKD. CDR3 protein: CAISAGQGVREQYF. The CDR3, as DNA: TGTGCCATCAGCGCCGGACAGGGTGTTCGTGAGCAGTACTTC.

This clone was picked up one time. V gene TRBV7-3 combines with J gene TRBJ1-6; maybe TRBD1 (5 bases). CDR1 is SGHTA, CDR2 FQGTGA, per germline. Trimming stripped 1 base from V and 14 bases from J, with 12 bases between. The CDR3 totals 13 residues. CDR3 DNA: TGTGCCAGCAGCTTAAGGTCGGGGCAGACCCTCCACTTT. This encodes CASSLRSGQTLHF.

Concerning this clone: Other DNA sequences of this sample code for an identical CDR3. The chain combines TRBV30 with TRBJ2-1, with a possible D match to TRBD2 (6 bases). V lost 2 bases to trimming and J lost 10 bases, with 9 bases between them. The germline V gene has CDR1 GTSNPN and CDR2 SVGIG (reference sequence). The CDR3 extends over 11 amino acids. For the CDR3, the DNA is TGTGCCTGGAGTTCCGGAGGGGAGCAGTTCTTC. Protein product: CAWSSGGEQFF. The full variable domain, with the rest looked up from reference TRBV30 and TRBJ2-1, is SQTIHQWPATLVQPVGSPLSLECTVEGTSNPNLYWYRQAAGRGLQLLFYSVGIGQISSEVPQNLSASRPQDRQFILSSKKLLLSDSGFYLCAWSSGGEQFFGPGTRLTVL.

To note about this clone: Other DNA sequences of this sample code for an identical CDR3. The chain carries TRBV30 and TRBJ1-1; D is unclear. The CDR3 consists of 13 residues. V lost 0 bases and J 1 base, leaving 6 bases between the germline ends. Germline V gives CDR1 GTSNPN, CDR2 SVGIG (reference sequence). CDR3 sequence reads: CAWSVGGNTEAFF. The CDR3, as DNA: TGTGCCTGGAGTGTAGGAGGGAACACTGAAGCTTTCTTT.

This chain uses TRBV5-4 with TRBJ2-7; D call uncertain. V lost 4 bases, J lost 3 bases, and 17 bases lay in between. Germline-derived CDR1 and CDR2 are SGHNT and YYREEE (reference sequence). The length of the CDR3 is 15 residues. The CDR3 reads CASSPSTHPLYEQYF. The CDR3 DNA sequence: TGTGCCAGCAGCCCGTCAACGCATCCACTCTACGAGCAGTACTTC.

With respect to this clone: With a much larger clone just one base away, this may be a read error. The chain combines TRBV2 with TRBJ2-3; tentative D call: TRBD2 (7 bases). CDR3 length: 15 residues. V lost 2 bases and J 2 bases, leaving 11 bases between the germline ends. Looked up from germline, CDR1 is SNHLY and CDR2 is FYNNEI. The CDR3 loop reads CASSESGGATDTQYF. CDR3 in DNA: TGTGCCAGCAGTGAAAGTGGGGGGGCCACAGATACGCAGTATTTT.